The rows below give T cell receptor beta chains drawn from one sample of a study of stem cell transplantation in POMP-related autoinflammatory disease. The table came from immunoSEQ multiplex PCR; TCRdb's copy has only in-frame clones and leaves some out. Of 2,000 to 2,500 clones in the sample, around 85% were seen once. The starting material was Tregs from PBMCs, obtained before stem cell transplantation. The receptors were sampled from a human donor with POMP-related autoinflammation and immune dysregulation (PRAID). Both conserved end residues are part of each CDR3. Fields, in order: D gene, J gene, V gene, clone size, CDR3 protein, CDR3 DNA. A D gene is named only where the DNA matches it firmly. A row's size may be missing; if present it is once, few, many or a size class.

NA,TRBJ2-3,TRBV18,NA,CASSPRSRPGADTQYF,TGTGCCAGCTCACCACGGTCCAGGCCTGGCGCAGATACGCAGTATTTT
TRBD2,TRBJ2-7,TRBV13,NA,CASSFNSGRTYYEQYF,TGTGCCAGCAGCTTCAATAGCGGGAGGACCTACTACGAGCAGTACTTC
TRBD2,TRBJ2-3,TRBV13,NA,CASSKRGGTDTQYF,TGTGCCAGCAGCAAGCGGGGGGGCACAGATACGCAGTATTTT
NA,TRBJ2-5,TRBV7-7,NA,CASSGGRGETQYF,TGTGCCAGCAGCGGGGGGCGCGGGGAGACCCAGTACTTC
TRBD1,TRBJ2-7,TRBV5-1,once,CASSRDRGEQYF,TGCGCCAGCAGCCGGGACAGAGGCGAGCAGTACTTC
TRBD1,TRBJ1-6,TRBV5-4,once,CASSLGTANSPLHF,TGTGCCAGCAGCCTCGGGACAGCTAATTCACCCCTCCACTTT
TRBD2,TRBJ2-5,TRBV10-3,NA,CAISAELAGGGETQYF,TGTGCCATCAGTGCCGAACTAGCGGGAGGTGGAGAGACCCAGTACTTC
TRBD1,TRBJ2-7,TRBV13,NA,CASSKPGQVTYEQYF,TGTGCCAGCAGCAAACCGGGACAGGTTACCTACGAGCAGTACTTC
TRBD1,TRBJ2-3,TRBV7-2,NA,CASSFAVRGYGTDTQYF,TGTGCCAGCAGCTTCGCGGTCAGGGGGTATGGCACAGATACGCAGTATTTT
TRBD1,TRBJ2-7,TRBV7-8,NA,CASSLAYRDRRYEQYF,TGTGCCAGCAGCTTAGCTTACCGGGACAGACGGTACGAGCAGTACTTC
NA,TRBJ2-7,TRBV19,NA,CASSRYPSSSYEQYF,TGTGCCAGTAGTAGGTATCCGTCGAGCTCCTACGAGCAGTACTTC
TRBD1,TRBJ1-6,TRBV4-1,NA,CASSQAPGQYNSPLHF,TGCGCCAGCAGCCAGGCACCGGGACAGTATAATTCACCCCTCCACTTT
TRBD1,TRBJ1-6,TRBV5-1,NA,CASSFTGVNSPLHF,TGCGCCAGCAGCTTTACAGGGGTTAATTCACCCCTCCACTTT
NA,TRBJ1-2,TRBV27,NA,CASSFREDYGYTF,TGTGCCAGCAGTTTCCGGGAGGACTATGGCTACACCTTC
NA,TRBJ1-1,TRBV5-3,NA,CARSAHIPSRPNTEAFF,TGTGCCAGAAGCGCCCATATCCCTAGTAGACCGAACACTGAAGCTTTCTTT